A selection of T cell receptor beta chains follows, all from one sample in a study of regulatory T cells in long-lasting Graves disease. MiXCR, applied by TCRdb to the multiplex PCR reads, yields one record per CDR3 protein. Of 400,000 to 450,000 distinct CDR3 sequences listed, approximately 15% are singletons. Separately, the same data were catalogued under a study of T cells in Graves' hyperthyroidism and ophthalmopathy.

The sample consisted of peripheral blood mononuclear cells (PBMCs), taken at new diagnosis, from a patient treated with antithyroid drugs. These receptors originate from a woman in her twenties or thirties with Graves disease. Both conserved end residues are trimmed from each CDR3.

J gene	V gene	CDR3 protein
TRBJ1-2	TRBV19	ASSIERGTGLSYGYT
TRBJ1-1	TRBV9	ASSSGNRGTEAF
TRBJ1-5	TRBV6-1	ASSGQLGQANQPQH
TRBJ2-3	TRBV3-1	ANRPEQGDTDTQY
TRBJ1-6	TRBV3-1	ASSRDRGPSPLH
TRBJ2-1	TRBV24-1	ATSVPGLAGENEQF
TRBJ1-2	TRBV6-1	ASSAQTGTAYGYT
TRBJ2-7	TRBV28	ASSFDGLAGGYEQY
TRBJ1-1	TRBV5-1	ASRETQGNTEAF
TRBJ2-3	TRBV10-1	ASSGRGVPDTQY
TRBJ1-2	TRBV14	ASSQGQGHYGYT
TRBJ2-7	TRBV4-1	ASSQFGKATYEQY
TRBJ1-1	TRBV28	ASSLYGQGMTEAF
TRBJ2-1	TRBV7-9	ASSHSGRVNEQF